The 21 T cell receptor beta chains in this list originate from one sample, sequenced in a study of T cell responses to AZD1222 COVID-19 vaccine. Produced via immunoSEQ multiplex PCR; TCRdb's table is partial and in-frame only. The sample carries 90,000 to 130,000 clones, around 90% recorded once. The sample was peripheral blood, taken on day 0 of MenACWY control vaccination. The receptors here all came from an adult in good health.

J is TRBJ2-2 and V is TRBV28, with D perhaps TRBD1 (6 bases). The CDR3 runs to 13 residues. Germline CDR1 reads MDHEN; CDR2 reads SYDVKM. The ends were cut back, 9 bases at V and 1 base at J, with 9 bases in the middle. CDR3 sequence reads: CARGDKNTGELFF. The CDR3 DNA reads as TGTGCCAGGGGGGACAAGAACACCGGGGAGCTGTTTTTT.

V and J are TRBV19 and TRBJ1-6; D might be TRBD1 (5 bases). V was clipped by 0 bases and J by 10 bases, with 13 bases between them. Germline loops: CDR1 LNHDA, CDR2 SQIVND (reference sequence). The CDR3 runs 15 residues. CDR3: CASSIDRRVESPLHF. The CDR3 region has the DNA TGTGCCAGTAGTATAGATCGCAGGGTGGAGTCACCCCTCCACTTT.

The J gene is TRBJ1-4, the V gene TRBV5-8, with D hard to call. Germline V gene lookup returns CDR1 SGHTS and CDR2 YDEGEE. V gave up 0 bases and J gave up 7 bases, with 13 bases separating them. The CDR3 sequence is 15 residues long. The CDR3 protein is CASSLGRTWVEKLFF. DNA of the CDR3: TGTGCCAGCAGCTTGGGCCGGACCTGGGTTGAAAAACTGTTTTTT.

DNA of the CDR3: TGTGCCTGGAGTGTTGGTCCAGCCTCGAACACCGGGGAGCTGTTTTTT. It specifies CAWSVGPASNTGELFF. This chain connects TRBV30 to TRBJ2-2; D remains unclear. Trimming left V 0 bases short and J 0 bases short, with 11 bases between. This CDR3 is 16 amino acids long. The V gene's germline CDR1 is GTSNPN and CDR2 SVGIG (reference sequence).

The chain combines TRBV19 with TRBJ1-2; no firm D call. Looked up from germline, CDR1 is LNHDA and CDR2 is SQIVND (reference sequence). The V gene lost 3 bases and the J gene lost 1 base, with 12 bases spanning the gap. The CDR3 extends over 15 amino acids. CDR3 sequence reads: CASSIGWDRNYGYTF. In DNA, the CDR3 is TGTGCCAGTAGTATCGGTTGGGATCGTAACTATGGCTACACCTTC.

This clone was recorded only once. This chain uses TRBV20-1 with TRBJ1-4; D is undetermined. V lost 3 bases and J lost 6, with 8 bases in between. The length of the CDR3 is 12 residues. Germline V lookup: CDR1 DFQATT, CDR2 SNEGSKA (reference sequence). In DNA form, the CDR3 reads TGCAGTGCTAGTCCTGGGGATGAAAAACTGTTTTTT. Residues: CSASPGDEKLFF.

This sequence joins TRBV30 and TRBJ1-6; TRBD1 agrees at 10 bases. The CDR3 sequence is 13 residues long. With V trimmed by 5 bases and J by 9 bases, 4 bases remained unmatched. Germline CDR1 GTSNPN, CDR2 SVGIG (reference sequence). The CDR3 spells CAWGTGDGSPLHF. CDR3 bases: TGTGCCTGGGGGACAGGGGACGGTTCACCCCTCCACTTT. Drawing the rest from reference TRBV30 and TRBJ1-6, the complete variable domain is SQTIHQWPATLVQPVGSPLSLECTVEGTSNPNLYWYRQAAGRGLQLLFYSVGIGQISSEVPQNLSASRPQDRQFILSSKKLLLSDSGFYLCAWGTGDGSPLHFGNGTRLTVT.

V gene TRBV7-2 combines with J gene TRBJ1-3, with 9 bases aligning to TRBD1. The V gene's germline CDR1 is SGHTA and CDR2 FQGNSA. With V trimmed by 5 bases and J by 2 bases, 4 bases remained unmatched. The CDR3 length is 15 residues. CDR3 sequence (DNA): TGTGCCAGCAGCGTAAGACAGGGGGCTGGAAACACCATATATTTT. This codes for CASSVRQGAGNTIYF. The complete variable domain, with remaining parts taken from reference TRBV7-2 and TRBJ1-3, reads GAGVSQSPSNKVTEKGKDVELRCDPISGHTALYWYRQSLGQGLEFLIYFQGNSAPDKSGLPSDRFSAERTGGSVSTLTIQRTQQEDSAVYLCASSVRQGAGNTIYFGEGSWLTVV.

Only one count was recorded for this clone. The V and J genes are TRBV6-6 and TRBJ2-3, with no clear D. In germline, CDR1 is MNHNY, CDR2 SVGAGI (reference sequence). V was trimmed by 6 bases and J by 4 bases, leaving 20 bases between them. The CDR3 is 16 residues long. For the CDR3, the DNA is TGTGCCAGCAGCCTCCGACCCACACTCCTCCCAGATACGCAGTATTTT. Translated, it gives CASSLRPTLLPDTQYF.

This clone was seen a few times. At the DNA level, this CDR3 is encoded by other sequences in the same sample as well. CDR3 residues: CASSLGTGELFF. The DNA of the CDR3 is TGTGCCAGCAGTTTGGGGACCGGGGAGCTGTTTTTT. The chain joins TRBV6-5 to TRBJ2-2; D gene unclear. The ends were cut back, 4 bases at V and 5 bases at J, with 5 bases in the middle. The CDR3 is 12 residues long. Germline CDR1 reads MNHEY; CDR2 reads SVGAGI.

The chain uses TRBV27 and TRBJ1-4; D might be TRBD1 (5 bases). Germline-derived CDR1 and CDR2 are MNHEY and SMNVEV (reference sequence). This CDR3 has 15 residues. V lost 4 bases to trimming and J lost 7 bases, with 16 bases between them. This chain's CDR3 is CASSSLGGLGEKLFF. CDR3 in DNA: TGTGCCAGCAGTTCGCTTGGGGGATTAGGTGAAAAACTGTTTTTT. Based on the CDR3 plus reference TRBV27 and TRBJ1-4, the full variable domain is EAQVTQNPRYLITVTGKKLTVTCSQNMNHEYMSWYRQDPGLGLRQIYYSMNVEVTDKGDVPEGYKVSRKEKRNFPLILESPSPNQTSLYFCASSSLGGLGEKLFFGSGTQLSVL.

In DNA form, the CDR3 reads TGTGCCAGCAGCTTAGCGGGCGGCACCGGGGAGCTGTTTTTT. It yields the protein CASSLAGGTGELFF. J is TRBJ2-2 and V is TRBV7-9; D ambiguous. The germline V gene has CDR1 SEHNR and CDR2 FQNEAQ (reference sequence). V shed 0 bases and J shed 4 bases, with 6 bases lying between them. The CDR3 spans 14 residues.

There are a few counts of this clone. The chain joins TRBV11-3 to TRBJ1-2, with unresolved D. Trimming removed 5 bases at V and 4 bases at J, with 11 bases between. The CDR3 runs to 13 residues. The germline CDR1 and CDR2 sequences are SGHNT and YENEEA. The CDR3 DNA sequence: TGTGCCAGCAGCCCCCCGGCAGGCTATGGCTACACCTTC. It is translated as CASSPPAGYGYTF.

The rearrangement uses TRBV4-2 and TRBJ1-5; no reliable D call. CDR1 and CDR2 from the germline V gene are LGHNA and YNFKEQ. With 0 bases removed from V and 7 bases from J, the gap between germline ends came to 7 bases. This CDR3 comprises 13 residues. CDR3 in amino acids: CASSQETGQPQHF. In DNA form, the CDR3 reads TGTGCCAGCAGCCAAGAAACGGGGCAGCCCCAGCATTTT.

V and J are TRBV6-5 and TRBJ1-4; possible D gene TRBD1, 5 bases. The CDR3 is made up of 13 amino acids. Trimming pared 8 bases from V and 8 bases from J, leaving 15 bases between. Germline lookup yields CDR1 MNHEY and CDR2 SVGAGI. Written as DNA, the CDR3 is TGTGCCAGCGGGGGGGTAGCGGACGAAAAACTGTTTTTT. It yields the protein CASGGVADEKLFF.

The sample holds one count of this clone. This chain's CDR3 is CASSEGWLAGEDTQYF. The DNA of the CDR3 is TGCGCCAGCAGCGAAGGTTGGCTAGCGGGGGAGGATACGCAGTATTTT. The V and J genes are TRBV5-1 and TRBJ2-3, with 10 bases matching TRBD2. V dropped 4 bases and J dropped 6; count of bases not matched to a gene: 11. Per germline, CDR1 SGHRS and CDR2 YFSETQ. The CDR3 contains 16 residues.

This clone was seen only a few times. This same CDR3 is encoded by further DNA sequences in the sample. V gene TRBV6-6 combines with J gene TRBJ2-1, with unresolved D. Germline values: CDR1 MNHNY, CDR2 SVGAGI (reference sequence). This CDR3 is 14 amino acids long. The V end was cut by 0 bases, the J end by 4 bases, with 7 bases between. The CDR3 is CASSYSRVYNEQFF. CDR3 coding DNA: TGTGCCAGCAGTTACTCTCGAGTTTACAATGAGCAGTTCTTC.

This chain joins TRBV30 and TRBJ1-5; D is undetermined. This CDR3 spans 14 amino acids. The V and J ends lost 3 bases and 0 bases respectively, with 9 bases between them. Germline values: CDR1 GTSNPN, CDR2 SVGIG (reference sequence). This CDR3 reads CAWSALSSNQPQHF. The CDR3 DNA reads as TGTGCCTGGAGCGCCCTCAGTAGCAATCAGCCCCAGCATTTT.

This chain links TRBV4-2 with TRBJ2-1; 7 bases are shared with TRBD2. The CDR3 has 15 residues. Germline CDR1 LGHNA, CDR2 YNFKEQ. Losses at the gene ends were 0 bases for V and 10 bases for J; bases not matched to a gene: 9. The CDR3 bases are TGTGCCAGCAGCCAAGAGGAATGGCTAGCGGCGGAGCAGTTCTTC. Amino acids: CASSQEEWLAAEQFF.

V gene TRBV2 combines with J gene TRBJ1-2, with 7 positions matching TRBD1. The CDR3 extends over 14 amino acids. Germline trimming cut 6 bases from V and 4 bases from J; bases unmatched to any gene: 8. The germline V gene has CDR1 SNHLY and CDR2 FYNNEI. DNA for the CDR3: TGTGCCAGCAGGGGAGGACAGGCCCTCTATGGCTACACCTTC. Translated: CASRGGQALYGYTF.

The genes are TRBV10-3 and TRBJ1-3, with D unresolved. The germline V and J ends were trimmed by 4 bases and 0 bases, with 13 bases remaining between them. Germline values: CDR1 ENHRY, CDR2 SYGVKD. The CDR3 has 16 residues. The CDR3 coding sequence is TGTGCCATCAGTGGGCGGCAGTTAATCTCTGGAAACACCATATATTTT. Translating gives CAISGRQLISGNTIYF.